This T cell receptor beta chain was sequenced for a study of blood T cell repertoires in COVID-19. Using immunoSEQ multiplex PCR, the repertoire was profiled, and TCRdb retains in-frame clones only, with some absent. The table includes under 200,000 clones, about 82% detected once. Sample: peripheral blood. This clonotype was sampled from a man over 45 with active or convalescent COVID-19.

CDR3 loop: CASRPPGQGVGEQYF. The CDR3 coding sequence is TGTGCCAGCAGACCACCGGGACAGGGGGTTGGTGAGCAGTACTTC. This chain joins TRBV5-5 and TRBJ2-7, with 11 bases lining up with TRBD1. This CDR3 comprises 15 residues. Germline trimming cut 5 bases from V and 7 bases from J; bases unmatched to any gene: 11. Germline CDR1 and CDR2: SGHKS and YYEKEE (reference sequence).